The next 15 T cell receptor beta chains were all read from a single sample in a study of cytomegalovirus exposure and HLA in healthy donors. PCR used 60 Vbeta primers and 13 Jbeta primers. Assay used: immunoSEQ multiplex PCR; TCRdb lists only in-frame clones, some missing. The sample records some 70,000 clones, about 80% being singletons. Specimen: PBMCs. Receptors originate from a man aged 50-60 years in good health and CMV-seronegative.

The chain uses TRBV18 and TRBJ1-2; TRBD1 matches at 12 bases. Germline CDR1 is KGHSH and CDR2 is LQKENI. This CDR3 has 16 amino acids. J lost 4 bases, V lost 6 bases, and 9 bases had no gene match. The CDR3 nucleotides read TGTGCCAGCTCCCCCGGGACAGGGGGCTCGGGCTATGGCTACACCTTC. It encodes CASSPGTGGSGYGYTF.

The rearrangement uses TRBV11-2 and TRBJ1-3; D is undetermined. The CDR3 totals 15 residues. Germline CDR1 reads SGHAT; CDR2 reads FQNNGV. With 5 bases removed from V and 0 bases from J, the gap between germline ends came to 11 bases. CDR3 DNA: TGTGCCAGCAGCCTACTAGCAAGCTCTGGAAACACCATATATTTT. It is translated as CASSLLASSGNTIYF.

This clone was counted once. The chain employs TRBV29-1 and TRBJ2-2; possible D gene TRBD1, 6 bases. CDR3 length: 13 amino acids. In germline, CDR1 is SQVTM, CDR2 ANQGSEA. V gave up 7 bases and J gave up 5 bases, with 14 bases separating them. Here the CDR3 reads CSGGLGATGELFF. The CDR3 coding sequence is TGCAGCGGGGGTCTGGGGGCAACCGGGGAGCTGTTTTTT.

The CDR3: CAWSIRLAGGIGRSYNEQFF. Written as DNA, the CDR3 is TGTGCCTGGAGTATCCGACTAGCGGGAGGGATAGGTAGGTCCTACAATGAGCAGTTCTTC. The rearrangement links TRBV30 to TRBJ2-1, with TRBD2 identical over 14 bases. This CDR3 region has 20 residues. With V trimmed by 2 bases and J by 1 base, 13 bases remained unmatched. Germline V gene lookup returns CDR1 GTSNPN and CDR2 SVGIG (reference sequence).

This sequence joins TRBV18 and TRBJ1-6, with D possibly TRBD1 on 5 matching bases. Trimming pared 5 bases from V and 4 bases from J, leaving 12 bases between. Germline V gene sequence: CDR1 KGHSH, CDR2 LQKENI. CDR3 length equals 15 residues. The CDR3 DNA follows: TGTGCCAGCTCATTGGGGCAGTCTTATAATTCACCCCTCCACTTT. Protein product: CASSLGQSYNSPLHF.

The V gene is TRBV14, the J gene TRBJ2-7; perhaps TRBD1 as D (5 bases). This CDR3 has 15 amino acids. Per the germline V gene, CDR1 is SGHDN and CDR2 is FVKESK. Trimming shortened V by 3 bases and J by 2 bases, and 14 bases separated the two germline ends. CDR3 residues: CASSHPRKGTYEQYF. For the CDR3, the DNA is TGTGCCAGCAGCCACCCCAGAAAGGGGACCTACGAGCAGTACTTC.

The chain joins TRBV29-1 to TRBJ2-3; 9 nucleotides agree with TRBD2. Germline lookup yields CDR1 SQVTM and CDR2 ANQGSEA. This CDR3 contains 13 residues. Unmatched junction bases numbered 2, after V lost 2 bases and J lost 5 bases. Written as DNA, the CDR3 is TGCAGCGTTGAATTACTAGCGGGAGATACGCAGTATTTT. Its translation is CSVELLAGDTQYF.

V and J are TRBV2 and TRBJ2-1; D is possibly TRBD1 (5 bases). The length of the CDR3 is 14 residues. With 4 bases removed from V and 3 bases from J, the gap between germline ends came to 10 bases. CDR1 SNHLY and CDR2 FYNNEI come from the germline V gene. The CDR3 nucleotides are TGTGCCAGCAGTGGTGGAAGGGGCTACAATGAGCAGTTCTTC. It yields the protein CASSGGRGYNEQFF.

This chain connects TRBV29-1 to TRBJ1-2, with 7 bases aligning to TRBD1. V was clipped by 1 base and J by 8 bases; unmatched bases: 10. Per the germline V gene, CDR1 is SQVTM and CDR2 is ANQGSEA. The CDR3 totals 14 residues. CDR3 nucleotides: TGCAGCGTTGAAGGGGACAGATCTACCTCCGGCTACACCTTC. Protein sequence: CSVEGDRSTSGYTF.

The chain uses TRBV27 and TRBJ1-5; D perhaps matches TRBD1 (5 bases). The V and J ends lost 4 bases and 2 bases respectively, with 12 bases between them. Per the germline V gene, CDR1 is MNHEY and CDR2 is SMNVEV (reference sequence). The CDR3 contains 15 residues. CDR3 amino acids: CASSSGGKGNQPQHF. Here the CDR3 DNA reads TGTGCCAGCAGTTCCGGGGGGAAGGGCAATCAGCCCCAGCATTTT.

The chain recombines TRBV5-1 with TRBJ2-7, with TRBD2 matching over 8 bases. Germline loops: CDR1 SGHRS, CDR2 YFSETQ. There are 14 residues in the CDR3. The trim removed 4 bases at V and 1 base at J, leaving 4 bases unmatched. The CDR3 sequence: CASSQTSGSYEQYF. CDR3 DNA sequence: TGCGCCAGCAGCCAAACTAGCGGTTCCTACGAGCAGTACTTC.

This rearrangement joins TRBV20-1 to TRBJ1-2; the D is unclear. Trimming removed 2 bases at V and 3 bases at J, with 4 bases between. Germline CDR1 DFQATT, CDR2 SNEGSKA (reference sequence). The CDR3 is made up of 11 amino acids. The CDR3 loop reads CSARRDYGYTF. The DNA for the CDR3 is TGCAGTGCTAGACGGGACTATGGCTACACCTTC.

V usage is TRBV29-1 and J usage is TRBJ2-3, with D possibly TRBD1 on 6 matching bases. CDR1 is SQVTM and CDR2 is ANQGSEA in the germline V gene. The V and J ends lost 2 bases and 0 bases respectively, with 9 bases between them. This CDR3 has 14 amino acids. The CDR3 here is CSVEKGESTDTQYF. The CDR3 nucleotides read TGCAGCGTTGAAAAGGGGGAGAGCACAGATACGCAGTATTTT.

J is TRBJ1-1 and V is TRBV13, with a tentative D call TRBD1 (5 bases). The V gene's germline CDR1 is PRHDT and CDR2 FYEKMQ (reference sequence). CDR3 length: 14 residues. V dropped 6 bases and J dropped 1 base, with 12 bases sitting between them. The CDR3 reads CASRAGLRNTEAFF. The DNA of the CDR3 is TGTGCCAGCAGAGCGGGGCTAAGGAACACTGAAGCTTTCTTT.

The rearrangement uses TRBV2 and TRBJ2-3; TRBD2 matches at 8 bases. V trimming: 6 bases; J trimming: 7 bases; junction bases outside the gene matches: 12. The CDR3 covers 15 residues. The germline gives CDR1 SNHLY, CDR2 FYNNEI. The CDR3 sequence: CASRGELAVLNTQYF. The CDR3 nucleotides are TGTGCCAGCAGGGGTGAACTAGCGGTCCTGAATACGCAGTATTTT.